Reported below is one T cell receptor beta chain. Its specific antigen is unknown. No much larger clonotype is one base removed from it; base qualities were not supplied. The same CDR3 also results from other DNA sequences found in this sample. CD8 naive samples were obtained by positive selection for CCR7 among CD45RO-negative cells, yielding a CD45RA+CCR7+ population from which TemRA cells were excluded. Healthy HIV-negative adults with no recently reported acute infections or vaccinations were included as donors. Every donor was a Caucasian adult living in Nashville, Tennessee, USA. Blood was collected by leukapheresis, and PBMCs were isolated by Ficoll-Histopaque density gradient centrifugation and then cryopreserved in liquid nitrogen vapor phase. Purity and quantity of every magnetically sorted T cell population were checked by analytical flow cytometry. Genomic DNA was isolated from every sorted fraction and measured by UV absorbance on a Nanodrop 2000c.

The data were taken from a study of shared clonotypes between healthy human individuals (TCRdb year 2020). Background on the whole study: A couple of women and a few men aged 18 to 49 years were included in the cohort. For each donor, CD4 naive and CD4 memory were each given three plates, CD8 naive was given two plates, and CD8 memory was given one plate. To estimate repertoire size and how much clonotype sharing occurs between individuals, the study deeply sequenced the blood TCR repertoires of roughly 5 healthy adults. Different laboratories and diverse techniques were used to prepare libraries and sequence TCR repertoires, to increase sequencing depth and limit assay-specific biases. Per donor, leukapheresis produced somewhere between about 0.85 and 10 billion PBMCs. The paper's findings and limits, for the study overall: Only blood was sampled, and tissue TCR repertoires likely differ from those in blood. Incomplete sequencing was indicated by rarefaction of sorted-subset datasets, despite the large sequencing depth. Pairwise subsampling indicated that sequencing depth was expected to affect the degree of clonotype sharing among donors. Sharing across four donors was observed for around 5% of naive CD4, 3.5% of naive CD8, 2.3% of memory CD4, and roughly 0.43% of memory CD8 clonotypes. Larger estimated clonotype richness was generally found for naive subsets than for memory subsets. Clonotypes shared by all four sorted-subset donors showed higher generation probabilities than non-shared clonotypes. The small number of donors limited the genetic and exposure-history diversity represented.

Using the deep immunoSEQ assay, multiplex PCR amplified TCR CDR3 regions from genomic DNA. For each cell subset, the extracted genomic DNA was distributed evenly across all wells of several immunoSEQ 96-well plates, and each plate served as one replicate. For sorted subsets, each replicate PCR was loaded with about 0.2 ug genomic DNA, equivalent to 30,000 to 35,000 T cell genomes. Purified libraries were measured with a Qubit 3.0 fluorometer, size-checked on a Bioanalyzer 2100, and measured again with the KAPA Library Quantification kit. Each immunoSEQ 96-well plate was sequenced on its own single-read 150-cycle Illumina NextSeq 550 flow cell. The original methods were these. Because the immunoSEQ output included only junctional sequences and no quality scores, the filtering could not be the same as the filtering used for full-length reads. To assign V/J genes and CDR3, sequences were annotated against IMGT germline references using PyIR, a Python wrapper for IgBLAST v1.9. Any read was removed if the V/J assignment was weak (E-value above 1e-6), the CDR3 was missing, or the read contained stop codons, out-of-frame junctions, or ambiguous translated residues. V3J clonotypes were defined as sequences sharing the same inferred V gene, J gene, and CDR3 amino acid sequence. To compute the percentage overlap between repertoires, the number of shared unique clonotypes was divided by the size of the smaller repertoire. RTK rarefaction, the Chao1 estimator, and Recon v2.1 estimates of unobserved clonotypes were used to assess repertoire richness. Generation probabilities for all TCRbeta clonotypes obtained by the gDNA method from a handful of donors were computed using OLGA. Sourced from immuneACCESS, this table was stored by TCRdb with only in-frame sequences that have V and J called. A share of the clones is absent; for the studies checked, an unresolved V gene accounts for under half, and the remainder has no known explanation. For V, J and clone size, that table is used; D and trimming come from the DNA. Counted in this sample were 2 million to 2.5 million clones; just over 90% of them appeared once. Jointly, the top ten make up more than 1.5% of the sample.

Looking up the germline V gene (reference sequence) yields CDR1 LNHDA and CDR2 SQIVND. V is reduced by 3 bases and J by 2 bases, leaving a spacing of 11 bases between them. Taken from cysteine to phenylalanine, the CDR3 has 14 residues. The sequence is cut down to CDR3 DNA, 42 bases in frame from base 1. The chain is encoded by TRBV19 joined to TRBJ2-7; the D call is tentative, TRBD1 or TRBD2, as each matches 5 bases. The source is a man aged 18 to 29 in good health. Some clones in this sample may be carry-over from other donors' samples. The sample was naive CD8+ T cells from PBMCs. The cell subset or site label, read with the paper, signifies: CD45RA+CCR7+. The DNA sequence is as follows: TGTGCCAGTAGTATGGGGACGGGAACCTACGAGCAGTACTTC. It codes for CASSMGTGTYEQYF.